The clone carrying this T cell receptor beta chain has only a few counts. There are 17 residues in the CDR3. Germline assignment: CDR1 LGHNA and CDR2 YNFKEQ. Unmatched junction bases numbered 8, after V lost 0 bases and J lost 4 bases. For TCR beta, libraries came from iRepertoire HTBI primers and Arm-PCR of CDR3 regions. TCRdb reanalysed the multiplex PCR reads using MiXCR and keeps one entry per CDR3 protein. The sample contains more than 450,000 distinct CDR3 sequences, around 15% of which appear only once. Described time point: newly diagnosed GD, antithyroid drugs for less than 3 months. The TCR library was made from RNA that had been extracted from PBMCs in TRIzol. This specimen comes from a study of regulatory T cells in long-lasting Graves disease. The same sample was also studied in work on T cells in Graves' hyperthyroidism and ophthalmopathy.

The chain combines TRBV4-2 with TRBJ2-1; 8 bases are shared with TRBD2. The sample here was peripheral blood mononuclear cells (PBMCs), taken at new diagnosis, from a patient treated with antithyroid drugs. The receptor comes from a man aged 40-49 years with Graves disease. The CDR3 sequence is CASSQEAGTSGYNEQFF. Here the CDR3 DNA reads TGTGCCAGCAGCCAAGAAGCCGGCACTAGCGGATACAATGAGCAGTTCTTC.